The 12 T cell receptor beta chains below all came from one sample that was sequenced in a study of shared clonotypes between healthy human individuals. Sequencing used immunoSEQ multiplex PCR; TCRdb keeps in-frame clones, though not all of them. Among hundreds of thousands of clones listed, about 95% were seen once. Naive CD8 isolation took CD45RO-negative cells positively selected for CCR7 and excluded terminally differentiated effector memory CD45RA+ cells. The sample taken for sequencing was naive CD8+ T cells sorted from blood. These receptor sequences come from a woman under 40 in good health.

V usage is TRBV11-3 and J usage is TRBJ2-7, with TRBD1 identical over 7 bases. Germline trimming cut 5 bases from V and 3 bases from J; bases unmatched to any gene: 7. CDR3 length: 14 amino acids. Germline assignment: CDR1 SGHNT and CDR2 YENEEA. The CDR3 region is CASSSAGTDYEQYF. Written as DNA, the CDR3 is TGTGCCAGCAGCAGCGCCGGGACAGACTACGAGCAGTACTTC.

CDR3 in amino acids: CASPTTVPPGTQYF. CDR3 nucleotide sequence: TGTGCCAGCCCGACCACAGTCCCTCCAGGGACCCAGTACTTC. The rearrangement uses TRBV19 and TRBJ2-5, with D unresolved. Trimming took off 9 bases at V and 7 bases at J, with 21 bases between the two ends. Germline V gene data show CDR1 as LNHDA and CDR2 as SQIVND (reference sequence). This CDR3 contains 14 residues.

The rearrangement joins TRBV28 to TRBJ2-6, with D perhaps TRBD1 (5 bases). The CDR3 covers 14 residues. Trimming took 6 bases from V and 2 from J, leaving 8 bases between them. Per the germline V gene, CDR1 is MDHEN and CDR2 is SYDVKM. The CDR3 DNA reads as TGTGCCAGCAGATTCAGGGCTGGGGCCAACGTCCTGACTTTC. This gives the protein CASRFRAGANVLTF.

A remark on this clone: The sample has other DNA sequences that encode this CDR3 too. The chain uses TRBV25-1 and TRBJ2-5; D remains unclear. This CDR3 comprises 14 residues. V was clipped by 3 bases and J by 1 base, with 9 bases between them. Germline values: CDR1 MGHDK, CDR2 SYGVNS. This CDR3 reads CASSELGLQETQYF. The CDR3 DNA follows: TGTGCCAGCAGTGAGTTAGGCCTCCAAGAGACCCAGTACTTC. Based on the CDR3 plus reference TRBV25-1 and TRBJ2-5, the full variable domain is EADIYQTPRYLVIGTGKKITLECSQTMGHDKMYWYQQDPGMELHLIHYSYGVNSTEKGDLSSESTVSRIRTEHFPLTLESARPSHTSQYLCASSELGLQETQYFGPGTRLLVL.

The CDR3 loop is CASSPGRYTYEQYF. In DNA form, the CDR3 reads TGTGCCAGTAGCCCCGGACGGTACACCTACGAGCAGTACTTC. The rearrangement uses TRBV19 and TRBJ2-7, with D unresolved. CDR1 is LNHDA, CDR2 SQIVND, per germline (reference sequence). Trimming left V 6 bases short and J 2 bases short, with 14 bases between. The CDR3 totals 14 residues.

This chain links TRBV27 with TRBJ2-7; D is perhaps TRBD2 (6 bases). There are 14 residues in the CDR3. Germline V gives CDR1 MNHEY, CDR2 SMNVEV (reference sequence). Trimming removed 9 bases from V and 3 bases from J, with 18 bases in between. CDR3 DNA: TGTGCCAGTTGGCCTTTAGCGGCTCACTACGAGCAGTACTTC. Translating gives CASWPLAAHYEQYF.

The V call is TRBV27, the J call TRBJ1-2; 8 bases map to TRBD1. V lost 4 bases to trimming and J lost 4 bases; unmatched junction nucleotides: 5. The germline CDR1 and CDR2 sequences are MNHEY and SMNVEV (reference sequence). The CDR3 extends over 14 amino acids. Here the CDR3 reads CASSSSGTGYGYTF. The CDR3 nucleotides read TGTGCCAGCAGTTCATCCGGGACAGGCTATGGCTACACCTTC.

V usage is TRBV7-7 and J usage is TRBJ2-5, with 10 bases lining up with TRBD1. The CDR3 is 15 amino acids. Trimming at V came to 2 bases and at J to 5 bases, leaving 5 bases not matched to a gene. Germline V gene sequence: CDR1 SSHAT, CDR2 FNYEAQ (reference sequence). CDR3 residues: CASSLRTGGRETQYF. The CDR3 DNA sequence: TGTGCCAGCAGCTTAAGGACAGGGGGTCGCGAGACCCAGTACTTC.

The chain carries TRBV19 and TRBJ1-1, with 7 positions matching TRBD1. The CDR3 is 12 residues long. V was clipped by 6 bases and J by 10 bases; unmatched bases: 8. CDR1 and CDR2 (germline): LNHDA, SQIVND (reference sequence). The CDR3 sequence is CASSMTGFGAFF. The CDR3 nucleotides are TGTGCCAGTAGCATGACAGGGTTCGGAGCTTTCTTT.

CDR3 bases: TGTGCCAGCAGTCATAGACGGGGATCGGGTGAAAAACTGTTTTTT. It encodes CASSHRRGSGEKLFF. The rearrangement joins TRBV6-1 to TRBJ1-4, with D uncertain. Trimming cost V 5 bases and J 7 bases, with 17 bases left between them. The germline V gene has CDR1 MNHNS and CDR2 SASEGT. CDR3 size: 15 residues.

The chain has TRBV5-1 and TRBJ1-1, with 8 nucleotides matching TRBD1. Germline V gene data show CDR1 as SGHRS and CDR2 as YFSETQ. The CDR3 is 15 amino acids. Trimming cost V 2 bases and J 7 bases; bases outside gene matches: 10. The CDR3 DNA follows: TGCGCCAGCAGCTTTTACACCGGGACAGGAATTGAAGCTTTCTTT. This translates into CASSFYTGTGIEAFF.

The gene calls are TRBV14 and TRBJ2-2, with D uncertain. The V gene lost 3 bases and the J gene lost 7 bases, with 9 bases spanning the gap. Germline-derived CDR1 and CDR2 are SGHDN and FVKESK. This CDR3 has 13 residues. The CDR3: CASSHTTFGELFF. DNA of the CDR3: TGTGCCAGCAGCCATACCACTTTCGGGGAGCTGTTTTTT.